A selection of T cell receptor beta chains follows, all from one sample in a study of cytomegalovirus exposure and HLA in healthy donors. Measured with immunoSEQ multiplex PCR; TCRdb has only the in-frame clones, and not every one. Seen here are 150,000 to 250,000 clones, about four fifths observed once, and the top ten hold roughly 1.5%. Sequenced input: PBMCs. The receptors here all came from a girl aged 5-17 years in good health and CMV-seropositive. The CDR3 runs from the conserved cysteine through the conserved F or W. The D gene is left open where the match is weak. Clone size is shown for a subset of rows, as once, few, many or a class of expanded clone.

CDR3: CASSTQGFMNTEAFF
DNA: TGTGCCAGCAGTACACAGGGGTTCATGAACACTGAAGCTTTCTTT
size: NA
J: TRBJ1-1
D: TRBD1
V: TRBV6-5

CDR3: CASSLGWLAGGSDTQYF
DNA: TGCGCCAGCAGCTTGGGATGGTTGGCGGGGGGATCAGATACGCAGTATTTT
size: NA
J: TRBJ2-3
D: TRBD2
V: TRBV5-1

CDR3: CASSRQADSTGELFF
DNA: TGCGCCAGCAGCCGCCAAGCCGACAGTACCGGGGAGCTGTTTTTT
size: NA
J: TRBJ2-2
D: NA
V: TRBV4-1

CDR3: CASRPPGGGEKLFF
DNA: TGTGCCAGTAGACCGCCAGGAGGCGGTGAAAAACTGTTTTTT
size: NA
J: TRBJ1-4
D: NA
V: TRBV19

CDR3: CASSQDSRVLNGELFF
DNA: TGCGCCAGCAGCCAAGATAGCAGGGTCCTGAACGGGGAGCTGTTTTTT
size: NA
J: TRBJ2-2
D: NA
V: TRBV4-1

CDR3: CAWSKGLAVLQFF
DNA: TGTGCCTGGAGTAAGGGACTAGCGGTTTTGCAGTTCTTC
size: NA
J: TRBJ2-1
D: TRBD2
V: TRBV30

CDR3: CASSKPDSYGYTF
DNA: TGTGCCAGTAGCAAACCGGACAGCTATGGCTACACCTTC
size: few
J: TRBJ1-2
D: NA
V: TRBV19

CDR3: CASSPGQRQETQYF
DNA: TGCGCCAGCAGCCCGGGACAGAGACAAGAGACCCAGTACTTC
size: NA
J: TRBJ2-5
D: TRBD1
V: TRBV5-1

CDR3: CASSPQDGRRGGYTF
DNA: TGCGCCAGCAGCCCACAGGACGGTCGACGTGGGGGCTACACCTTC
size: NA
J: TRBJ1-2
D: NA
V: TRBV4-1

CDR3: CASSPAGTGRYSPLHF
DNA: TGTGCCAGCAGCCCCGCCGGGACAGGGAGATATTCACCCCTCCACTTT
size: NA
J: TRBJ1-6
D: TRBD1
V: TRBV5-5

CDR3: CASTPGLTGLLQPFF
DNA: TGTGCCAGCACCCCAGGACTTACGGGCCTCCTTCAACCTTTCTTT
size: NA
J: TRBJ1-1
D: NA
V: TRBV2

CDR3: CASSWTGSTDTQYF
DNA: TGTGCCAGCAGTTGGACAGGGTCAACAGATACGCAGTATTTT
size: NA
J: TRBJ2-3
D: TRBD1
V: TRBV2

CDR3: CASSSRATGLTYEQYF
DNA: TGTGCCAGCAGCTCCCGAGCTACGGGGTTGACCTACGAGCAGTACTTC
size: once
J: TRBJ2-7
D: NA
V: TRBV4-2

CDR3: CASSLAATASDGYTF
DNA: TGTGCCAGCAGCTTAGCCGCAACAGCCTCAGATGGCTACACCTTC
size: NA
J: TRBJ1-2
D: NA
V: TRBV7-8

CDR3: CASSVFAGANVLTF
DNA: TGTGCCAGCAGCGTATTCGCTGGGGCCAACGTCCTGACTTTC
size: NA
J: TRBJ2-6
D: NA
V: TRBV9

CDR3: CASSGSGPPYEQYF
DNA: TGTGCCAGCAGTGGTAGCGGGCCACCCTACGAGCAGTACTTC
size: NA
J: TRBJ2-7
D: TRBD2
V: TRBV7-2

CDR3: CASSPGGALGTGELFF
DNA: TGTGCCAGCAGCCCGGGGGGGGCCCTCGGCACCGGGGAGCTGTTTTTT
size: NA
J: TRBJ2-2
D: TRBD2
V: TRBV5-4

CDR3: CASSLAQGYTEAFF
DNA: TGTGCCAGCAGCTTAGCGCAGGGTTACACTGAAGCTTTCTTT
size: NA
J: TRBJ1-1
D: NA
V: TRBV7-2

CDR3: CASSMRTEMNTEAFF
DNA: TGTGCCAGCAGCATGAGGACAGAGATGAACACTGAAGCTTTCTTT
size: NA
J: TRBJ1-1
D: NA
V: TRBV7-9

CDR3: CASSVAVATNEKLLF
DNA: TGTGCCAGCAGCGTAGCGGTAGCAACTAATGAAAAACTGCTTTTT
size: NA
J: TRBJ1-4
D: NA
V: TRBV9

CDR3: CASSLDRGSHNEQFF
DNA: TGTGCCAGCAGCTTAGACAGGGGCTCACACAATGAGCAGTTCTTC
size: NA
J: TRBJ2-1
D: TRBD1
V: TRBV7-8

CDR3: CASSQTGTGTYEQYF
DNA: TGTGCCAGCAGCCAAACCGGGACAGGTACCTACGAGCAGTACTTC
size: NA
J: TRBJ2-7
D: TRBD1
V: TRBV14

CDR3: CAAGSGANVLTF
DNA: TGTGCCGCGGGGTCCGGGGCCAACGTCCTGACTTTC
size: NA
J: TRBJ2-6
D: NA
V: TRBV27

CDR3: CASSKRDWGWNQPQHF
DNA: TGTGCCAGCAGTAAACGGGATTGGGGATGGAATCAGCCCCAGCATTTT
size: few
J: TRBJ1-5
D: NA
V: TRBV5-6

CDR3: CASSVATGGYGYTF
DNA: TGTGCCAGCAGCGTAGCTACCGGTGGCTATGGCTACACCTTC
size: NA
J: TRBJ1-2
D: NA
V: TRBV9

CDR3: CASCPMTGGYTEAFF
DNA: TGTGCCAGTTGCCCGATGACAGGGGGCTACACTGAAGCTTTCTTT
size: NA
J: TRBJ1-1
D: TRBD1
V: TRBV19

CDR3: CASSLWDSPTGHQPQHF
DNA: TGTGCCAGTAGTCTCTGGGACTCCCCCACCGGGCATCAGCCCCAGCATTTT
size: once
J: TRBJ1-5
D: NA
V: TRBV19

CDR3: CASRPRHFEQYF
DNA: TGTGCCAGCAGGCCGAGACACTTCGAGCAGTACTTC
size: NA
J: TRBJ2-7
D: NA
V: TRBV7-4

CDR3: CASSSQDRGEGYTF
DNA: TGCGCCAGCAGCTCCCAAGACAGGGGAGAGGGCTACACCTTC
size: NA
J: TRBJ1-2
D: TRBD1
V: TRBV5-1

CDR3: CSIDGGDKNIQYF
DNA: TGCAGCATTGATGGGGGCGACAAAAACATTCAGTACTTC
size: NA
J: TRBJ2-4
D: NA
V: TRBV29-1

CDR3: CASSRDRKNEQYF
DNA: TGTGCCAGCAGCCGGGACAGGAAAAACGAGCAGTACTTC
size: NA
J: TRBJ2-7
D: TRBD1
V: TRBV27

CDR3: CASSQDRNTEAFF
DNA: TGCGCCAGCAGCCAAGACCGGAACACTGAAGCTTTCTTT
size: many
J: TRBJ1-1
D: NA
V: TRBV4-3

CDR3: CASSLAGQGYTDTQYF
DNA: TGTGCCAGCAGCTTAGCCGGACAGGGCTACACAGATACGCAGTATTTT
size: NA
J: TRBJ2-3
D: TRBD1
V: TRBV7-6

CDR3: CASSVGSGGQTYEQYF
DNA: TGTGCCAGCAGTGTGGGAAGCGGGGGGCAAACTTACGAGCAGTACTTC
size: NA
J: TRBJ2-7
D: TRBD2
V: TRBV2

CDR3: CSVDLRLAGGLPIQTQYF
DNA: TGCAGCGTCGATCTTAGACTAGCGGGGGGCCTACCGATTCAGACCCAGTACTTC
size: few
J: TRBJ2-5
D: TRBD2
V: TRBV29-1

CDR3: CASSPGQGLYEQYF
DNA: TGTGCCAGCTCACCGGGACAGGGTCTCTACGAGCAGTACTTC
size: NA
J: TRBJ2-7
D: TRBD1
V: TRBV18

CDR3: CASSQRGSDRGTLGAFF
DNA: TGTGCCAGCAGCCAAAGGGGCTCGGACAGGGGAACCTTAGGGGCTTTCTTT
size: NA
J: TRBJ1-1
D: TRBD1
V: TRBV11-3

CDR3: CASSQGEGGPLPGANVLTF
DNA: TGCGCCAGCAGCCAAGGGGAGGGCGGACCGCTGCCAGGGGCCAACGTCCTGACTTTC
size: once
J: TRBJ2-6
D: TRBD2
V: TRBV4-3

CDR3: CAWISVPGEQFF
DNA: TGTGCCTGGATCTCGGTCCCGGGTGAGCAGTTCTTC
size: NA
J: TRBJ2-1
D: NA
V: TRBV30

CDR3: CASSSPGQGAPYEQYF
DNA: TGTGCCAGCAGCTCACCGGGACAGGGGGCCCCCTACGAGCAGTACTTC
size: NA
J: TRBJ2-7
D: TRBD1
V: TRBV7-9

CDR3: CASSEGTGPTEAFF
DNA: TGTGCCAGCAGTGAAGGGACAGGGCCCACTGAAGCTTTCTTT
size: NA
J: TRBJ1-1
D: TRBD1
V: TRBV25-1

CDR3: CASSEVRTGENQPQHF
DNA: TGCGCCAGCAGTGAAGTCAGGACAGGGGAAAATCAGCCCCAGCATTTT
size: NA
J: TRBJ1-5
D: TRBD1
V: TRBV10-1

CDR3: CASGGLTDTQYF
DNA: TGTGCCAGCGGGGGACTCACAGATACGCAGTATTTT
size: once
J: TRBJ2-3
D: NA
V: TRBV2

CDR3: CARNWTGTGGYEQYF
DNA: TGTGCCAGGAATTGGACCGGGACAGGGGGCTACGAGCAGTACTTC
size: NA
J: TRBJ2-7
D: TRBD1
V: TRBV6-6

CDR3: CSVGEHSEQYF
DNA: TGCAGCGTTGGCGAACACAGTGAGCAGTACTTC
size: once
J: TRBJ2-7
D: NA
V: TRBV29-1

CDR3: CASSPTGAHTEAFF
DNA: TGTGCCAGCAGCCCCACAGGGGCGCACACTGAAGCTTTCTTT
size: NA
J: TRBJ1-1
D: TRBD1
V: TRBV7-2

CDR3: CASSEGPGNTIYF
DNA: TGCGCCAGCAGTGAGGGGCCAGGAAACACCATATATTTT
size: NA
J: TRBJ1-3
D: NA
V: TRBV10-2

CDR3: CASNGGPFGEQYF
DNA: TGTGCCAGCAATGGTGGGCCCTTTGGCGAGCAGTACTTC
size: NA
J: TRBJ2-7
D: NA
V: TRBV11-2

CDR3: CASSQETSGRPGGELFF
DNA: TGCGCCAGCAGCCAAGAAACTAGCGGGCGGCCGGGAGGGGAGCTGTTTTTT
size: NA
J: TRBJ2-2
D: TRBD2
V: TRBV4-3

CDR3: CAGGGQGSYEQYF
DNA: TGTGCCGGGGGGGGACAGGGCTCCTACGAGCAGTACTTC
size: once
J: TRBJ2-7
D: TRBD1
V: TRBV6-5

CDR3: CATSRDFIGDYTF
DNA: TGTGCCACCAGCAGAGATTTCATCGGAGACTACACCTTC
size: few
J: TRBJ1-2
D: NA
V: TRBV15

CDR3: CASSEYSFAPGELFF
DNA: TGTGCCAGCAGTGAATACAGTTTTGCCCCCGGGGAGCTGTTTTTT
size: NA
J: TRBJ2-2
D: NA
V: TRBV6-1

CDR3: CASNMSGTGGGYSNQPQHF
DNA: TGTGCCAGCAATATGTCCGGGACAGGGGGGGGGTATAGCAATCAGCCCCAGCATTTT
size: NA
J: TRBJ1-5
D: TRBD1
V: TRBV2